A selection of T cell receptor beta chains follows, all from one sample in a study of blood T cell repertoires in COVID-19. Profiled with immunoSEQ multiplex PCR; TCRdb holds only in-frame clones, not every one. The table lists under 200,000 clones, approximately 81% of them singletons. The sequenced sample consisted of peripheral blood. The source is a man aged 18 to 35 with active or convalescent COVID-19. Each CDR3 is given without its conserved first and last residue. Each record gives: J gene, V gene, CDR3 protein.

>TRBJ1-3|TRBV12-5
ASGGGGFSGNTIY
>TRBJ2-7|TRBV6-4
ASSVYPSGSYEQY
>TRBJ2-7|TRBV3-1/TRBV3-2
ASSRQTGSYEQY
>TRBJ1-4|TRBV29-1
SVWGDSKSKLF
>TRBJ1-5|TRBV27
ASSPTGDQPQH
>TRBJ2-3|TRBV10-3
AISDSGDTQY
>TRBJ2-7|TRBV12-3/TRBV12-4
ASSLTKTYEQY
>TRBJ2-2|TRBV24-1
ATSETYRGRYTGELF
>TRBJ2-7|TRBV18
ASSPRTVSYEQY
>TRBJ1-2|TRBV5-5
ASSLDGTAKHYGYT
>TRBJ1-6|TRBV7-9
ASSLASLSNSPLH
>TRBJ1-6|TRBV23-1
ASSFGGGYSYNSPLH
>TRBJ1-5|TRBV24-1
ATSDLMDRTSNQPQH
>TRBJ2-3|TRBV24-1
ATSDPGLAGDTDTQY
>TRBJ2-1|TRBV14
ASSQGLAGPFSYNEQF